This T cell receptor (beta chain) was obtained from a study of radiotherapy plus CTLA-4 blockade in lung cancer. Study-wide background: Around 20% of enrolled patients responded objectively, and roughly 30% had disease control.

This clone turned up a few times. What it recognizes is unknown. The CDR3 is made up of 16 amino acids. V trimming: 4 bases; J trimming: 3 bases; junction bases outside the gene matches: 7. The germline V gene encodes CDR1 SGDLS and CDR2 YYNGEE. The study treated chemo-refractory metastatic non-small-cell lung cancer patients with focal radiation plus ipilimumab CTLA-4 blockade. Using immunoSEQ multiplex PCR, the repertoire was profiled, and TCRdb retains in-frame clones only, with some absent. The sample yields some 110,000 clones, approximately 87% seen once. Study-level points and caveats: Among blood TCR repertoires after radiotherapy plus ipilimumab, tumor-derived clones expanded. Reported findings show early blood T cell clone dynamics, with interferon-beta, best predicted response.

This TCR derives from a human donor with non-small cell lung cancer that progressed on radiotherapy plus ipilimumab. Some clones in this sample may be carry-over from other donors' samples. The chain recombines TRBV9 with TRBJ1-1; 12 bases agree with TRBD1. The sample consisted of peripheral blood, taken from a patient treated with radiotherapy plus ipilimumab. The CDR3 reads CASSLGTGGIDTEAFF. CDR3 DNA sequence: TGTGCCAGCAGCCTAGGGACAGGGGGCATTGACACTGAAGCTTTCTTT.